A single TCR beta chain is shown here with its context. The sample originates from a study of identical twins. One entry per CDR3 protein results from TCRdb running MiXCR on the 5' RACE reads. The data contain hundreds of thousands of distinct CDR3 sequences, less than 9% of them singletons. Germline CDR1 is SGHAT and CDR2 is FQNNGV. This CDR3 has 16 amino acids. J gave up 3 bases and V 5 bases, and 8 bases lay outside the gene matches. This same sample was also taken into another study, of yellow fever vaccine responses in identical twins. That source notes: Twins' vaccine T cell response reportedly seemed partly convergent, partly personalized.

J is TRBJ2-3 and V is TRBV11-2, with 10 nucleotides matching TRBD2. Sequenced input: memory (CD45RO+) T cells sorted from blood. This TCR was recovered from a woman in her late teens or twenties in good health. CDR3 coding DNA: TGTGCCAGCAGCGCCCTAGCGGGAGTACCGACAGATACGCAGTATTTT. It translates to CASSALAGVPTDTQYF.